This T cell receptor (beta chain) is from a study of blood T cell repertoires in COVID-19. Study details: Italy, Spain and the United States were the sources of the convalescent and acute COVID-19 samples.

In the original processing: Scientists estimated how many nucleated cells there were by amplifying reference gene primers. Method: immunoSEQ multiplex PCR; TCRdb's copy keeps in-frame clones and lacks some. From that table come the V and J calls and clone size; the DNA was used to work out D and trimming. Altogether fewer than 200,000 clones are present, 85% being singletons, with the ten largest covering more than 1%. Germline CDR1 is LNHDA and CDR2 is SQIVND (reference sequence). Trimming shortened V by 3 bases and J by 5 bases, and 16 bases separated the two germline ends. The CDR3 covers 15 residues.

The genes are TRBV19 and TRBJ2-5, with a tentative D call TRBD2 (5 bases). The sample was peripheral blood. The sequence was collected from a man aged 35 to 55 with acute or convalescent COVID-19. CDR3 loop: CASSILGVGGETQYF. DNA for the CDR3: TGTGCCAGTAGTATTCTCGGGGTTGGCGGGGAGACCCAGTACTTC. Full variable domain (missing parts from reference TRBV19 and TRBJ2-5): DGGITQSPKYLFRKEGQNVTLSCEQNLNHDAMYWYRQDPGQGLRLIYYSQIVNDFQKGDIAEGYSVSREKKESFPLTVTSAQKNPTAFYLCASSILGVGGETQYFGPGTRLLVL.